Shown below are 12 T cell receptor beta chains from a single sample sequenced in a study of cytomegalovirus exposure and HLA in healthy donors. Primers for the PCR totalled 60 Vbeta and 13 Jbeta. Measured with immunoSEQ multiplex PCR; TCRdb has only the in-frame clones, and not every one. The data show approximately 75,000 clones, with around 84% seen just once and approximately 19% held by the top ten. Specimen: PBMCs. These receptors all stem from a man aged 65-85 years in good health and CMV-seropositive.

This clone was seen just once. The chain couples TRBV7-9 to TRBJ2-5; 7 positions match TRBD2. Germline CDR1 reads SEHNR; CDR2 reads FQNEAQ (reference sequence). The CDR3 sequence is 14 residues long. The J segment lost 2 bases and the V segment lost 0 bases, leaving 0 bases of the junction unmatched. The CDR3 nucleotides read TGTGCCAGCAGCTTAGCGGGGGGGCAAGAGACCCAGTACTTC. Amino acid sequence: CASSLAGGQETQYF.

The V and J genes are TRBV7-2 and TRBJ2-7; 11 bases are shared with TRBD1. Germline V gene data show CDR1 as SGHTA and CDR2 as FQGNSA. J gave up 6 bases and V 1 base, and 8 bases lay outside the gene matches. The CDR3 has 16 amino acids. This CDR3 reads CASSLVGQGVGGEQYF. CDR3 DNA: TGTGCCAGCAGCTTAGTGGGACAGGGGGTGGGGGGCGAGCAGTACTTC.

J is TRBJ2-3 and V is TRBV10-3; 7 positions agree with TRBD1. Germline V gives CDR1 ENHRY, CDR2 SYGVKD. The CDR3 has 13 residues. The J segment lost 1 base and the V segment lost 8 bases, leaving 3 bases of the junction unmatched. The DNA for the CDR3 is TGTGCCATCCGCGGACAGGGCACAGATACGCAGTATTTT. Its protein is CAIRGQGTDTQYF.

V gene TRBV6-1 combines with J gene TRBJ2-5; 7 positions agree with TRBD1. After removal of 0 bases from V and 5 bases from J, the junction contained 9 bases not matched to a gene. The CDR3 contains 16 residues. Germline CDR1 MNHNS, CDR2 SASEGT. CDR3 loop: CASSEADRRPYETQYF. DNA of the CDR3: TGTGCCAGCAGTGAAGCGGACAGGCGGCCCTACGAGACCCAGTACTTC.

The chain recombines TRBV5-1 with TRBJ2-2; 8 positions match TRBD2. Per the germline V gene, CDR1 is SGHRS and CDR2 is YFSETQ. CDR3 length equals 16 residues. J lost 5 bases, V lost 4 bases, and 10 bases had no gene match. CDR3 in DNA: TGCGCCAGCAGCCCAATCACTAGCGGTGGTACCGGGGAGCTGTTTTTT. Translation gives CASSPITSGGTGELFF.

This clone was recorded only once. The chain has TRBV19 and TRBJ2-7; 8 nucleotides align to TRBD2. V lost 5 bases, J lost 3 bases, and 3 bases stayed unmatched. The CDR3 is 13 residues long. Germline V gene data show CDR1 as LNHDA and CDR2 as SQIVND (reference sequence). CDR3: CASSGGLDYEQYF. The CDR3 DNA is TGTGCCAGTAGTGGGGGACTAGACTACGAGCAGTACTTC.

The chain recombines TRBV18 with TRBJ2-5; D is unresolved. Germline CDR1 KGHSH, CDR2 LQKENI. Trimming removed 2 bases from V and 5 bases from J, with 3 bases in between. The CDR3 has 11 residues. The CDR3, as DNA: TGTGCCAGCTCACCATCGGAGACCCAGTACTTC. As protein: CASSPSETQYF.

This sequence joins TRBV9 and TRBJ1-2; a weak D match, TRBD1 (5 bases). The V gene's germline CDR1 is SGDLS and CDR2 YYNGEE. The CDR3 extends over 14 amino acids. Trimming shortened V by 0 bases and J by 5 bases, and 11 bases separated the two germline ends. This CDR3 reads CASSVDPEGYGYTF. As DNA, the CDR3 is TGTGCCAGCAGCGTAGATCCGGAGGGGTATGGCTACACCTTC. The full variable domain, in which reference TRBV9 and TRBJ1-2 provide the parts outside the CDR3, is DSGVTQTPKHLITATGQRVTLRCSPRSGDLSVYWYQQSLDQGLQFLIQYYNGEERAKGNILERFSAQQFPDLHSELNLSSLELGDSALYFCASSVDPEGYGYTFGSGTRLTVV.

The chain is built from TRBV27 and TRBJ2-7; D is ambiguous. This CDR3 contains 15 residues. V lost 2 bases and J 2 bases, leaving 13 bases between the germline ends. Looked up from germline, CDR1 is MNHEY and CDR2 is SMNVEV (reference sequence). Written as DNA, the CDR3 is TGTGCCAGCAGTTTACATGTGAACAGACCCTACGAGCAGTACTTC. Protein product: CASSLHVNRPYEQYF.

The chain couples TRBV7-7 to TRBJ2-3; 9 nucleotides match TRBD1. CDR1 SSHAT and CDR2 FNYEAQ come from the germline V gene (reference sequence). Trimming removed 5 bases from V and 4 bases from J; junction bases left unmatched: 7. The CDR3 runs to 15 residues. CDR3 sequence: CASSHNTGGPDTQYF. Here the CDR3 DNA reads TGTGCCAGCAGCCACAATACAGGGGGCCCAGATACGCAGTATTTT. Filled out from reference TRBV7-7 and TRBJ2-3, the complete variable domain reads GAGVSQSPRYKVTKRGQDVTLRCDPISSHATLYWYQQALGQGPEFLTYFNYEAQPDKSGLPSDRFSAERPEGSISTLTIQRTEQRDSAMYRCASSHNTGGPDTQYFGPGTRLTVL.

V is TRBV10-3 and J is TRBJ1-1, with 7 bases matching TRBD1. With V trimmed by 10 bases and J by 1 base, 6 bases remained unmatched. The germline CDR1 and CDR2 sequences are ENHRY and SYGVKD. The CDR3 consists of 13 residues. The CDR3 loop is CATGTERNTEAFF. DNA for the CDR3: TGTGCCACCGGGACAGAACGGAACACTGAAGCTTTCTTT.

V is TRBV4-2 and J is TRBJ2-7, with 8 nucleotides matching TRBD1. CDR3 length equals 17 residues. Germline-derived CDR1 and CDR2 are LGHNA and YNFKEQ. Trimming cost V 1 base and J 0 bases; bases outside gene matches: 8. The CDR3 spells CASSQVLSGQDSYEQYF. The CDR3 nucleotides read TGTGCCAGCAGCCAAGTCCTATCGGGACAGGACTCCTACGAGCAGTACTTC.